This T cell receptor (beta chain) was obtained from a study of radiation and T cells in renal cell carcinoma. Study outcomes and limitations: From baseline, blood top tumor clonotypes peaked at 2 weeks post-radiation.

Details on this clone: Antigen unknown.

TCRdb's table, derived via immunoSEQ multiplex PCR, lists solely in-frame clones and lacks some. The sample consists of 150,000 to 200,000 clones, 88% of them appearing once. The sample's time point: blood 4 weeks post-SBRT, at nephrectomy. Treatment reported: 15 Gy SBRT to primary tumor, nephrectomy 4 weeks later. Radiation-treated patients gave blood at baseline, week 2 and week 4. This sample comprised blood, obtained from a patient whose treatment included radiotherapy and nephrectomy. This sequence was found in a woman in her 50s with renal cell carcinoma.

The CDR3 DNA follows: TGTGCCAGCAGTGATGCACTAGCTCTGTACAATGAGCAGTTCTTC. It translates to CASSDALALYNEQFF. The chain couples TRBV25-1 to TRBJ2-1; D perhaps matches TRBD2 (6 bases). The CDR3 runs 15 residues. Germline assignment: CDR1 MGHDK and CDR2 SYGVNS. Deletions cut 3 bases from V and 4 bases from J, with 13 bases between.